A selection of T cell receptor beta chains follows, all from one sample in a study of blood T cell repertoires in COVID-19. Profiled with immunoSEQ multiplex PCR; TCRdb holds only in-frame clones, not every one. Of some 42,000 clones detected, around 91% appear once; the ten largest clones hold 7% to 9.5%. Sequencing input: peripheral blood. Receptors originate from a man aged 25 to 40 with active or convalescent COVID-19. The CDR3 runs from the conserved cysteine through the conserved F or W. The D gene is left open where the match is weak. The size of a clone is reported for some rows only, either as once, few or many, or as a class for expanded clones.

d_call j_call v_call clone_size cdr3_nt cdr3_aa
- TRBJ1-6 TRBV5-6 - TGTGCCAGCAGCTTGTATACCGGGACAATTGGTTCACCCCTCCACTTT CASSLYTGTIGSPLHF
- TRBJ1-1 TRBV12-3/TRBV12-4 few TGTGCCAGCAGCCTGGGTTTTGGGCGTGAAGCTTTCTTT CASSLGFGREAFF
TRBD1 TRBJ1-1 TRBV7-9 - TGTGCCAGCAGCCCCGTTACGCGAGGACAGGGCACTGAAGCTTTCTTT CASSPVTRGQGTEAFF
TRBD1 TRBJ2-5 TRBV6-5 - TGTGCCAGCAGTTCGGAGAGGGGGCGAGGGGAGACCCAGTACTTC CASSSERGRGETQYF
TRBD1 TRBJ2-7 TRBV18 - TGTGCCAGCCACGGGGGACAGGGGGATTACGAGCAGTACTTC CASHGGQGDYEQYF
- TRBJ1-6 TRBV28 - TGTGCCAGCAGAGACAGGACATATAATTCACCCCTCCACTTT CASRDRTYNSPLHF
- TRBJ1-2 TRBV12-3/TRBV12-4 - TGTGCCAGCAGTTTCAGGGGCCCGTATGGCTACACCTTC CASSFRGPYGYTF
- TRBJ2-3 TRBV7-8 - TGTGCCAGCAGTCCAGGGCCTGACGCGCAGTATTTT CASSPGPDAQYF
- TRBJ1-2 TRBV30 medium-sized TGTGCCTGGAGTGTATTCTCCGGGAAGAATGGCTACACCTTC CAWSVFSGKNGYTF
TRBD1 TRBJ2-4 TRBV6-6 once TGTGCCAGCAGCCTCGGACAGGGGGTGGAAAACATTCAGTACTTC CASSLGQGVENIQYF
- TRBJ1-1 TRBV7-9 once TGTGCCAGCAGCTTAGATAGGGGCAGCTATAACACTGAAGCTTTCTTT CASSLDRGSYNTEAFF
- TRBJ1-6 TRBV6-6 - TGTGCCAGCAGCGACGCCCGGGGGTACAGTTCACCCCTCCACTTT CASSDARGYSSPLHF
TRBD1 TRBJ2-1 TRBV10-1 - TGCGCCAGCAGAACAACAGGGGCATTGTATAGGGGATCCTACAATGAGCAGTTCTTC CASRTTGALYRGSYNEQFF